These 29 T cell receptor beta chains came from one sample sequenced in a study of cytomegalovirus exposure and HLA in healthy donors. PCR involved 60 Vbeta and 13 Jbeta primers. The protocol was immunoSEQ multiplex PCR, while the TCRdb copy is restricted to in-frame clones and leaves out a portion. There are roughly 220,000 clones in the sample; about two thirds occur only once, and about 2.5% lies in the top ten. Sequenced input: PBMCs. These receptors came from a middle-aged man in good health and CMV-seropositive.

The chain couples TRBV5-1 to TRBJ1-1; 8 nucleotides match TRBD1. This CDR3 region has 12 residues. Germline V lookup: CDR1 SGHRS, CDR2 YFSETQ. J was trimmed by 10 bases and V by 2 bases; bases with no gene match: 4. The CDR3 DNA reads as TGCGCCAGCAGCTTACAGGGGGAAGGAGCTTTCTTT. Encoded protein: CASSLQGEGAFF.

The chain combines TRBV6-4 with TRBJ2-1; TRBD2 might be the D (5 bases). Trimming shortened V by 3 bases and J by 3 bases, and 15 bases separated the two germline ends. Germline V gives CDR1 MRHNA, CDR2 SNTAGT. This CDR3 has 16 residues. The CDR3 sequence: CASSEGPRALYNEQFF. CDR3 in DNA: TGTGCCAGCAGTGAAGGGCCGCGGGCTCTCTACAATGAGCAGTTCTTC.

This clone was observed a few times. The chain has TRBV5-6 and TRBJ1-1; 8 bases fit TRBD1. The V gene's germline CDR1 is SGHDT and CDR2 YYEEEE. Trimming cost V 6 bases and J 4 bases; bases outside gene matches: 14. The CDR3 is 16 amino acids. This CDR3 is CASTWTGRARSTEAFF. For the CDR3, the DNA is TGTGCCAGCACCTGGACAGGGAGGGCTCGGAGCACTGAAGCTTTCTTT.

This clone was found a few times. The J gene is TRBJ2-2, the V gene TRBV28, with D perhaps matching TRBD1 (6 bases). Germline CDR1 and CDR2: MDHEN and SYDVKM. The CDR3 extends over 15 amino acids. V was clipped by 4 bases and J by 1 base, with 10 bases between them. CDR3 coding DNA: TGTGCCAGCAGTTCAGGGGAGAGGAACACCGGGGAGCTGTTTTTT. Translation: CASSSGERNTGELFF.

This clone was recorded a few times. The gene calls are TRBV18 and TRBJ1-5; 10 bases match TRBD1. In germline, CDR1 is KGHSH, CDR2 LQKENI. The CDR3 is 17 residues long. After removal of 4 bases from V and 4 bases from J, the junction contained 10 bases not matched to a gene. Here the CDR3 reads CASSLLSGTGDNQPQHF. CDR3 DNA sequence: TGTGCCAGCTCACTTCTATCCGGGACAGGGGATAATCAGCCCCAGCATTTT.

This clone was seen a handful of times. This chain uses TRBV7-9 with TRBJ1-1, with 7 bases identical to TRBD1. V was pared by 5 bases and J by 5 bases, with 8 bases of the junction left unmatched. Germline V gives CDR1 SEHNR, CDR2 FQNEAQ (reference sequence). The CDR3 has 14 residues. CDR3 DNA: TGTGCCAGCAGCATAGACAGGGATGGGACTGAAGCTTTCTTT. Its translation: CASSIDRDGTEAFF.

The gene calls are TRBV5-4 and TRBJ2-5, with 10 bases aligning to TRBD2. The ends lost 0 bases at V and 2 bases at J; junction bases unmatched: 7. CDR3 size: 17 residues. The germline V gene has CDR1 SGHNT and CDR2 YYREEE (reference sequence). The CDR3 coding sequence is TGTGCCAGCAGCTTGGGGCGGGCTAGCGGGGGTCAAGAGACCCAGTACTTC. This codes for CASSLGRASGGQETQYF.

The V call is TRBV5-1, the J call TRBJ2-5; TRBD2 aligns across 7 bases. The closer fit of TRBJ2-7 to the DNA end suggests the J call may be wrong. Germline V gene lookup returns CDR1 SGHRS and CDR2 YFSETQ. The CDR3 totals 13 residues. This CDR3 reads CASSAAGRDEQYF. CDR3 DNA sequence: TGCGCCAGCAGCGCCGCAGGGAGGGACGAGCAGTACTTC.

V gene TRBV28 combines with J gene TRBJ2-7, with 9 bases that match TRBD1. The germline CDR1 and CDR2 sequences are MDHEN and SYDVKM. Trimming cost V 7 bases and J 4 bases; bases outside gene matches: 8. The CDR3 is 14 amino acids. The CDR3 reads CASTDRDRVYEQYF. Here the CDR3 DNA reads TGTGCCAGCACCGACCGGGACAGGGTGTACGAGCAGTACTTC.

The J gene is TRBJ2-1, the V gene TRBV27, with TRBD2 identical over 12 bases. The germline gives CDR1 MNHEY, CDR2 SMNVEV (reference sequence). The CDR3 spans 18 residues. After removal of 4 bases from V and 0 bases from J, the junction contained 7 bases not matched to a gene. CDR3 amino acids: CASSSGLAGGSSYNEQFF. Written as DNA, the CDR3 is TGTGCCAGCAGTTCAGGGCTAGCGGGGGGGAGCTCCTACAATGAGCAGTTCTTC.

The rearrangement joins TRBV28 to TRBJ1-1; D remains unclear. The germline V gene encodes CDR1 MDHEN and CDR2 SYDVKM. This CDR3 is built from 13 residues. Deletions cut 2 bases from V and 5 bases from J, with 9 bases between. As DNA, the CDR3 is TGTGCCAGCAGTTTAGTGCGGGATACTGAAGCTTTCTTT. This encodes CASSLVRDTEAFF.

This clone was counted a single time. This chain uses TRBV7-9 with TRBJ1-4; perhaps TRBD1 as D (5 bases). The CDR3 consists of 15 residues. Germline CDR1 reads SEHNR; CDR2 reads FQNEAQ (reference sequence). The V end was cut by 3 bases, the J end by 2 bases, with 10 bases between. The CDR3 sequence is CASSFDRDTNEKLFF. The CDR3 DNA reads TGTGCCAGCAGCTTTGACAGAGACACTAATGAAAAACTGTTTTTT.

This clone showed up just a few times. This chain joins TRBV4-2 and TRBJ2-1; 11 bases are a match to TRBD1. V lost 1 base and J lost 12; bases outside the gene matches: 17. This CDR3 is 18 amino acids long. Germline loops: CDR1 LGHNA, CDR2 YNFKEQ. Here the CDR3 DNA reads TGTGCCAGCAGCCAAGCCTCAGGCGGGACAGGGGGTAGTTTACGGCAGTTCTTC. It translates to CASSQASGGTGGSLRQFF.

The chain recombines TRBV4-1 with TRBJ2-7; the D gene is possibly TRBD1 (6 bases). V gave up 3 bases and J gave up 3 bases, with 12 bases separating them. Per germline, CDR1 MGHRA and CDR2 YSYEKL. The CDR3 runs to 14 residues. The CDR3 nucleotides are TGCGCCAGCAGCCATTACACAGGGAGCTACGAGCAGTACTTC. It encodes CASSHYTGSYEQYF.

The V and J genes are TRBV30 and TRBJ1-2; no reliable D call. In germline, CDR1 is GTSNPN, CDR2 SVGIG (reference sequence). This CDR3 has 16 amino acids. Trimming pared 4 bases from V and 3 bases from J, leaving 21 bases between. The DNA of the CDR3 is TGTGCCTGGATTCGGGGAGGGTGCCAGAGGCACTATGGCTACACCTTC. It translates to CAWIRGGCQRHYGYTF.

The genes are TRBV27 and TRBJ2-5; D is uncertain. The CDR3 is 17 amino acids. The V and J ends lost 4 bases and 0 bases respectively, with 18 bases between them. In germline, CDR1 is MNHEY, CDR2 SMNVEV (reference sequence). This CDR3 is CASSSYIPPSYQETQYF. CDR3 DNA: TGTGCCAGCAGTTCCTATATCCCCCCCTCGTACCAAGAGACCCAGTACTTC.

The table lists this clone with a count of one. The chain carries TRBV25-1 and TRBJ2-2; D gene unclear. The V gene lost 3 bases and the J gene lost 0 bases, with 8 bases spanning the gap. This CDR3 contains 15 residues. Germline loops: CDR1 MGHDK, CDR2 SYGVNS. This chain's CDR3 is CASSDPYSNTGELFF. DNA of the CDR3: TGTGCCAGCAGTGATCCCTATTCGAACACCGGGGAGCTGTTTTTT.

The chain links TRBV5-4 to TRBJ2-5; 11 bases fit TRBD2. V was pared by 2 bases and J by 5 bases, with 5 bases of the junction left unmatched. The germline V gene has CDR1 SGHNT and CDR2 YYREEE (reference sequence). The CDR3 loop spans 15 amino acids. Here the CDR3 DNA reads TGTGCCAGCAGCTTTAGCGGGGGGGCTAAGGAGACCCAGTACTTC. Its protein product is CASSFSGGAKETQYF.

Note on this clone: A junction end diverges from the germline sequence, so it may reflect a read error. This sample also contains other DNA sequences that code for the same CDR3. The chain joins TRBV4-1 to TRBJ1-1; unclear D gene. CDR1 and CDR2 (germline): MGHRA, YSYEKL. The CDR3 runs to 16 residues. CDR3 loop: CASSPPNPIRWTEAFF. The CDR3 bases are TGCGCCAGCAGCCCCCCCAACCCGATCCGGTGGACTGAAGCCTTCTTT.

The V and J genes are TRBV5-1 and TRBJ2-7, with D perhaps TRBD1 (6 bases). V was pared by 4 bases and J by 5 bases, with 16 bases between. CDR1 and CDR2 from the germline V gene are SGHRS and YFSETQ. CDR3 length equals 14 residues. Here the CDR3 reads CASSPHRQANEQYF. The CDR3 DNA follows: TGCGCCAGCAGCCCGCATCGACAGGCGAACGAGCAGTACTTC.

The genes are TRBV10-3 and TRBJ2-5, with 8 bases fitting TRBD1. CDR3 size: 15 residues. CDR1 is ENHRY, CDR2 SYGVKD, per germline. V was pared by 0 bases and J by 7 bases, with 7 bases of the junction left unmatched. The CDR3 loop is CAISESGGQATTQYF. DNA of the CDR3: TGTGCCATCAGTGAGTCGGGGGGACAGGCAACGACCCAGTACTTC.

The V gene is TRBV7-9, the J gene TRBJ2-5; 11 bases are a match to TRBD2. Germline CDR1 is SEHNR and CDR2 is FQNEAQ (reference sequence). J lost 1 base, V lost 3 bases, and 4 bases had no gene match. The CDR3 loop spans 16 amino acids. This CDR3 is CASSFVAGGPQETQYF. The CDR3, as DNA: TGTGCCAGCAGCTTTGTAGCGGGGGGGCCCCAAGAGACCCAGTACTTC.

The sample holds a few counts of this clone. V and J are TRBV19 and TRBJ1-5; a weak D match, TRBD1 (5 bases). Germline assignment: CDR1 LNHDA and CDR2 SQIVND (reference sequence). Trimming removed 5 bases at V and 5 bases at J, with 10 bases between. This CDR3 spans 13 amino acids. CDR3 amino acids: CASSLARDQPQHF. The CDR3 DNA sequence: TGTGCCAGTAGTCTTGCCAGGGATCAGCCCCAGCATTTT.

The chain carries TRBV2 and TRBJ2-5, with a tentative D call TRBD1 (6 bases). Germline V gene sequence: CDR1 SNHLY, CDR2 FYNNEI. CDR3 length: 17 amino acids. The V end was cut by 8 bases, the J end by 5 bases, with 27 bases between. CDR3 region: CASLETTGSGSKETQYF. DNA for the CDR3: TGTGCCAGCCTTGAGACGACAGGATCGGGGTCAAAGGAGACCCAGTACTTC.

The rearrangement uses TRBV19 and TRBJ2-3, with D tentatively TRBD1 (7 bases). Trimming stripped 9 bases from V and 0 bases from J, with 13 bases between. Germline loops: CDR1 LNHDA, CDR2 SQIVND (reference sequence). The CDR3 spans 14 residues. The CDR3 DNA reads TGTGCCAGCGGGGGCAGGGGGAGCACAGATACGCAGTATTTT. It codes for CASGGRGSTDTQYF.

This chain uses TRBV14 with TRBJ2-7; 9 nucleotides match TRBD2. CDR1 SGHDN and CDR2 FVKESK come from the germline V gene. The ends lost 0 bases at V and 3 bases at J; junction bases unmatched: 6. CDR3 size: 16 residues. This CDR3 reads CASSQEGTSLDYEQYF. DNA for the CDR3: TGTGCCAGCAGCCAAGAAGGGACTAGCCTAGACTACGAGCAGTACTTC.

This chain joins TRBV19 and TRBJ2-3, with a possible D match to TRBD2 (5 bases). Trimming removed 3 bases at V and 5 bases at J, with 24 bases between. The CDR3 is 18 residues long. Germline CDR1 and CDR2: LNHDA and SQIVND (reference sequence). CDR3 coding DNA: TGTGCCAGTAGTATGCCCCCCACTAGTATCAAAGGGAGAGATACGCAGTATTTT. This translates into CASSMPPTSIKGRDTQYF.

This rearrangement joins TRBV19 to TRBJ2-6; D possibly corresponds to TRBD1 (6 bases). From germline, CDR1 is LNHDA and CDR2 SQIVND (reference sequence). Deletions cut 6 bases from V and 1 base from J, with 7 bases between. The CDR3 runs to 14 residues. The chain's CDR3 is CASRQGSGANVLTF. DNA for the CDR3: TGTGCCAGTAGACAGGGTTCTGGGGCCAACGTCCTGACTTTC.

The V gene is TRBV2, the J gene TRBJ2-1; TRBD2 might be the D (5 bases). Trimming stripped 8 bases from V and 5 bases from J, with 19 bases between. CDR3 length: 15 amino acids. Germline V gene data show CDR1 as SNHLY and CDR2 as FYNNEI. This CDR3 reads CASGRWVRENNEQFF. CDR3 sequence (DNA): TGTGCCAGCGGACGATGGGTGAGGGAGAACAATGAGCAGTTCTTC.